The rows below give T cell receptor beta chains drawn from one sample of a study of CD8+CD57+ T cells in acquired aplastic anemia. TCRdb called the reads again in MiXCR, with one record for every CDR3 protein. The sample yields about 200,000 distinct CDR3 sequences, roughly 45% seen once. Sequenced: sorted CD4+, CD8+, or CD8+CD57+ T cells (not recorded which) from PBMCs. The source of these receptors is a human donor with aplastic anemia. Both conserved end residues are part of each CDR3. The D gene is left open where the match is weak. Not every row has a clone size; where given, it reads once, few, many or a size class.

DNA: TGTGCCAGCAGTGGGGCTTTCGGGAGGGCCACTGAAGCTTTCTTT
CDR3: CASSGAFGRATEAFF
J: TRBJ1-1
size: .
D: .
V: TRBV25-1
length: 15

DNA: TGTGCCAGCAGACTGGACAGGGACGACGCCGGGGAGCTGTTTTTT
CDR3: CASRLDRDDAGELFF
J: TRBJ2-2
size: .
D: TRBD1
V: TRBV28
length: 15

DNA: TGTGCTAGCAGCATGGGGCCATTCTACGAGCAGTACTTC
CDR3: CASSMGPFYEQYF
J: TRBJ2-7
size: .
D: .
V: TRBV7-7
length: 13

DNA: TGTGCCAGCAGCGGACGAACAGCACCGGGGGGCTATGGCTACACCTTC
CDR3: CASSGRTAPGGYGYTF
J: TRBJ1-2
size: .
D: .
V: TRBV9
length: 16

DNA: TGTGCCAGCAGCGTAGCCGAGAATTCACCCCTCCACTTT
CDR3: CASSVAENSPLHF
J: TRBJ1-6
size: .
D: .
V: TRBV9
length: 13

DNA: TGCAGTGCTGTATACCACGGGTTGCGTGAAGCTTTCTTT
CDR3: CSAVYHGLREAFF
J: TRBJ1-1
size: .
D: .
V: TRBV20-1
length: 13

DNA: .
CDR3: CASSSQTSVYFCAISFEGNQPQHF
J: TRBJ1-5
size: .
D: .
V: TRBV7-2
length: 24

DNA: TGTGCCAGCAGTATGTCGGGGGAGAGTAATTCACCCCTCCACTTT
CDR3: CASSMSGESNSPLHF
J: TRBJ1-6
size: many
D: .
V: TRBV27
length: 15

DNA: TGTGCCAGCAGCCCAACCCCCGGCATCACCGGGGAGCTGTTTTTT
CDR3: CASSPTPGITGELFF
J: TRBJ2-2
size: once
D: .
V: TRBV7-2
length: 15

DNA: TGTGCCGGCAGCCTGACAGGGGCCAGCAATCAGCCCCAGCATTTT
CDR3: CAGSLTGASNQPQHF
J: TRBJ1-5
size: once
D: TRBD1
V: TRBV11-2
length: 15

DNA: TGTGCCAGCAGCCGTGCCGGGGCTAATTCACCCCTCCACTTT
CDR3: CASSRAGANSPLHF
J: TRBJ1-6
size: once
D: .
V: TRBV7-2
length: 14

DNA: TGTGCCAGCAGTCCCAACCGGGGGGGCGGTAATGAAAAACTGTTTTTT
CDR3: CASSPNRGGGNEKLFF
J: TRBJ1-4
size: .
D: .
V: TRBV28
length: 16

DNA: TGTGCCAGCAGCGAACTAGCGGGGAGACCCTACAATGAGCAGTTCTTC
CDR3: CASSELAGRPYNEQFF
J: TRBJ2-1
size: many
D: TRBD2
V: TRBV7-8
length: 16

DNA: TGTGCCACCAGGGAGACAGGGCCCGATGAAAAACTGTTTTTT
CDR3: CATRETGPDEKLFF
J: TRBJ1-4
size: .
D: TRBD1
V: TRBV24-1
length: 14

DNA: TGTGCCAGCAGTGAAGCGAGGGGGCTCTATGGCTACACCTTC
CDR3: CASSEARGLYGYTF
J: TRBJ1-2
size: many
D: TRBD1
V: TRBV2
length: 14

DNA: TGCGCCAGCAGCAAGACATCCTTCCTGGCCAAAAACATTCAGTACTTC
CDR3: CASSKTSFLAKNIQYF
J: TRBJ2-4
size: .
D: .
V: TRBV10-2
length: 16